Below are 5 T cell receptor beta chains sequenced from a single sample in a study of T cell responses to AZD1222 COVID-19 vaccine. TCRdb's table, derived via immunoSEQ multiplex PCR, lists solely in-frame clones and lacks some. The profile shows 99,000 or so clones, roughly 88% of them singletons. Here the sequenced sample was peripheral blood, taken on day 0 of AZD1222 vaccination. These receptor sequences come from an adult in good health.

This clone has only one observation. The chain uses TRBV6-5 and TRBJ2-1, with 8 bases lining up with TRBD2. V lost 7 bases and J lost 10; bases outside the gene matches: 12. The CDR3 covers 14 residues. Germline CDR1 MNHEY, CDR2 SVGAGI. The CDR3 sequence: CASNLNSGVNEQFF. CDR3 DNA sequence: TGTGCCAGCAATTTAAATAGCGGGGTAAACGAGCAGTTCTTC.

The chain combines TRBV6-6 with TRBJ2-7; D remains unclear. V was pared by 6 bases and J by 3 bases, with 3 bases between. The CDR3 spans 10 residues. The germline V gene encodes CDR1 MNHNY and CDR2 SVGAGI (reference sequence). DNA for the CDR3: TGTGCCAGCAGAGGCTACGAGCAGTACTTC. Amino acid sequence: CASRGYEQYF.

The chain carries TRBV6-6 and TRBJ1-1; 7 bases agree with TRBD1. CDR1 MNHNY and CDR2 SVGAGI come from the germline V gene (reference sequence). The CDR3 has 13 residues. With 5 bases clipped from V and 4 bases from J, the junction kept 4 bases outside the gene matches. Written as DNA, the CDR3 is TGTGCCAGCAGTAACCAGGGGGGCACTGAAGCTTTCTTT. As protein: CASSNQGGTEAFF.

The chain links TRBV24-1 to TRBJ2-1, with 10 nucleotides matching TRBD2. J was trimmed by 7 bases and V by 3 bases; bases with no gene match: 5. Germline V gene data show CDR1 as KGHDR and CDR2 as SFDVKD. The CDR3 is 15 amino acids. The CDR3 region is CATSDLAGVGNEQFF. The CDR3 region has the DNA TGTGCCACCAGTGATCTAGCGGGGGTCGGGAATGAGCAGTTCTTC.

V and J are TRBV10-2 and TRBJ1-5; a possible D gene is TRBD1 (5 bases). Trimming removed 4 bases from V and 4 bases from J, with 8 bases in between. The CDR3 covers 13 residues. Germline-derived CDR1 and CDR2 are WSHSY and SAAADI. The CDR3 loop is CASSGQSNQPQHF. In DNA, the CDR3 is TGCGCCAGCAGTGGACAGTCAAATCAGCCCCAGCATTTT.